Presented here are 6 T cell receptor beta chains from one specimen sequenced in a study of immune evolution from preneoplasia to lung adenocarcinoma. Sequencing used immunoSEQ multiplex PCR; TCRdb keeps in-frame clones, though not all of them. The repertoire has 4,900 or so clones, almost 90% of them found once; the top ten carry 2% to 2.5%. The source material was FFPE atypical adenomatous hyperplasia tissue from the lung. As to subset: atypical adenomatous hyperplasia (AAH), lung preneoplasia. These receptors all stem from a person aged 65 to 79 with lung adenocarcinoma.

This sequence joins TRBV7-9 and TRBJ2-7; unclear D gene. Trimming took off 4 bases at V and 4 bases at J, with 23 bases between the two ends. This CDR3 has 17 residues. Per germline, CDR1 SEHNR and CDR2 FQNEAQ (reference sequence). The CDR3 reads CASSSGVSTGTGYEQYF. In DNA, the CDR3 is TGTGCCAGCAGCTCCGGAGTATCTACCGGAACCGGTTACGAGCAGTACTTC.

The chain links TRBV19 to TRBJ2-3; 7 positions match TRBD2. CDR3 length: 16 amino acids. The V segment lost 4 bases and the J segment 2 bases; nucleotides outside the gene matches: 9. Per germline, CDR1 LNHDA and CDR2 SQIVND (reference sequence). CDR3 residues: CASSTPPSGATDTQYF. DNA for the CDR3: TGTGCCAGTAGTACCCCCCCCAGCGGGGCCACAGATACGCAGTATTTT.

The genes are TRBV11-1 and TRBJ2-7; TRBD2 aligns across 9 bases. The CDR3 covers 15 residues. CDR1 and CDR2 (germline): SGHAT, FQDESV (reference sequence). With V trimmed by 8 bases and J by 3 bases, 11 bases remained unmatched. The CDR3 coding sequence is TGTGCCAGCTCACACGTGGCTAGCGGGGACTACGAGCAGTACTTC. The encoded protein is CASSHVASGDYEQYF.

The chain couples TRBV2 to TRBJ1-2; no clear D. Germline-derived CDR1 and CDR2 are SNHLY and FYNNEI. The V end lost 6 bases, the J end lost 7 bases, and 9 bases lay between the germline ends. The length of the CDR3 is 11 residues. Here the CDR3 reads CASRLSPGYTF. In DNA form, the CDR3 reads TGTGCCAGCAGGCTCTCACCTGGCTACACCTTC.

This clone was counted a single time. The rearrangement links TRBV5-6 to TRBJ1-1, with D perhaps matching TRBD1 (6 bases). Per germline, CDR1 SGHDT and CDR2 YYEEEE. The CDR3 is 16 amino acids. The germline V and J ends were trimmed by 0 bases and 2 bases, with 14 bases remaining between them. In nucleotides, the CDR3 is TGTGCCAGCAGCTTGGCCGCCAGGGGAATAAACACTGAAGCTTTCTTT. This sequence encodes CASSLAARGINTEAFF. The whole variable domain, filled in from reference TRBV5-6 and TRBJ1-1, reads DAGVTQSPTHLIKTRGQQVTLRCSPKSGHDTVSWYQQALGQGPQFIFQYYEEEERQRGNFPDRFSGHQFPNYSSELNVNALLLGDSALYLCASSLAARGINTEAFFGQGTRLTVV.

The chain couples TRBV6-5 to TRBJ1-3; D is perhaps TRBD1 (6 bases). Germline CDR1 is MNHEY and CDR2 is SVGAGI. The length of the CDR3 is 14 residues. Trimming took 7 bases from V and 0 from J, leaving 10 bases between them. CDR3 nucleotides: TGTGCCAGCAAATACAGGGTCTCTGGAAACACCATATATTTT. It translates to CASKYRVSGNTIYF.